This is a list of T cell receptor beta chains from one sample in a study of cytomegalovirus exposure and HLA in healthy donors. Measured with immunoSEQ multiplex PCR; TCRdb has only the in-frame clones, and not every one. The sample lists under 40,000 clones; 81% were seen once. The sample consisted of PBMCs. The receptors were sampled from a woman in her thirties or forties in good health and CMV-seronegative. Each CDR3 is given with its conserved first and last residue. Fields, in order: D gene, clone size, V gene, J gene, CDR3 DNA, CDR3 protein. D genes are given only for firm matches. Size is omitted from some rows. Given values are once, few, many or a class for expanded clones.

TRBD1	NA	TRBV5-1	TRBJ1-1	TGCGCCAGCAGCTTGACGACAGGGGGGCGAGGTAACACTGAAGCTTTCTTT	CASSLTTGGRGNTEAFF
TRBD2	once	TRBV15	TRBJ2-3	TGTGCCACCAGCTCTGGACTAGCGGGGGGGCTTGCGCAGTATTTT	CATSSGLAGGLAQYF
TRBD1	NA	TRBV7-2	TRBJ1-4	TGTGCCAGCAGCTTAGCGGGACAGGGACGATCCAATGAAAAACTGTTTTTT	CASSLAGQGRSNEKLFF
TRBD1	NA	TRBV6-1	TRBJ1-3	TGTGCCAGCAATCCCAGGGGGACTGGAAACACCATATATTTT	CASNPRGTGNTIYF
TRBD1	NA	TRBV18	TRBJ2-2	TGTGCCAGCTCACTTTTCCGGGACAGGGTTAACACCGGGGAGCTGTTTTTT	CASSLFRDRVNTGELFF
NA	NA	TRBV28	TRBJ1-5	TGTGCCAGCAGTGAGGGGGACGCCATTCTTCAGCCCCAGCATTTT	CASSEGDAILQPQHF
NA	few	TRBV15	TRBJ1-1	TGTGCCACCAGCAGGGGCCAGGGCCGGAACACTGAAGCTTTCTTT	CATSRGQGRNTEAFF
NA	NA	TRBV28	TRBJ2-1	TGTGCCAGCAGTGTAACTCAGGGGCCTGCTTTAAACAATGAGCAGTTCTTC	CASSVTQGPALNNEQFF
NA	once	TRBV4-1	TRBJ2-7	TGCGCCAGCAGCCAGGGCCGCGGGCCCTACGAGCAGTACTTC	CASSQGRGPYEQYF
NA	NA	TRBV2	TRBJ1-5	TGTGCCAGCATGCGGGGTTTAGTCAATCAGCCCCAGCATTTT	CASMRGLVNQPQHF
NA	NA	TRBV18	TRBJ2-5	TGTGCCAGCTCACTGGGGACTGGGGAGACCCAGTACTTC	CASSLGTGETQYF
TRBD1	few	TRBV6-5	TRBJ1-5	TGTGCCAGCAGTACGACAGGGGCCAATCAGCCCCAGCATTTT	CASSTTGANQPQHF
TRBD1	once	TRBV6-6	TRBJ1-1	TGTGCCAGCAGTTTGACAGGGGCGGCAGCTTTCTTT	CASSLTGAAAFF
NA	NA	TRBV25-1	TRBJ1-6	TGTGCCAGCAGTGAAAGCTCCCTCCACTTT	CASSESSLHF
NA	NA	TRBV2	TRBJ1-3	TGTGCCAGCAGTCCCAGGGGAACTGGAAACACCATATATTTT	CASSPRGTGNTIYF
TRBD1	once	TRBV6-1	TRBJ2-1	TGTGCCAGCAGCGGACAGGGGGAGGATGAGCAGTTCTTC	CASSGQGEDEQFF
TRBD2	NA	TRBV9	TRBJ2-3	TGTGCCAGCAGCCTTTTCTCTAGCGGGGGGGCCCCAGATACGCAGTATTTT	CASSLFSSGGAPDTQYF
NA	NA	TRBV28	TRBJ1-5	TGTGCCAGCAGTTTAGGAGGGGATAATCAGCCCCAGCATTTT	CASSLGGDNQPQHF
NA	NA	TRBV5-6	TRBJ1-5	TGTGCCAGCAGCCTCCTAAATCAGCCCCAGCATTTT	CASSLLNQPQHF
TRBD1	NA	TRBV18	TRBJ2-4	TGTGCCAGCTCACCAGAGGGGGCCCTCAGTGGCAAAAACATTCAGTACTTC	CASSPEGALSGKNIQYF
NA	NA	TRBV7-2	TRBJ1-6	TGTGCCAGCAGCTTACTACTAAATTCACCCCTCCACTTT	CASSLLLNSPLHF
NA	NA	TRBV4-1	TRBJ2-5	TGCGCCAGCAGCTTAGCTCCGGGAGAGACCCAGTACTTC	CASSLAPGETQYF
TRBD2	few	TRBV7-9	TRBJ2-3	TGTGCCAGCAGCGCAAGACTAGCAGTTGGCCCAGATACGCAGTATTTT	CASSARLAVGPDTQYF
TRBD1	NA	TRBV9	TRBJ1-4	TGTGCCAGCAGCCCCCGACAGGGGGTAGCTAATGAAAAACTGTTTTTT	CASSPRQGVANEKLFF
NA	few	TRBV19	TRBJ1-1	TGTGCCAGTAGTATGTGGCAGGGCAACACTGAAGCTTTCTTT	CASSMWQGNTEAFF
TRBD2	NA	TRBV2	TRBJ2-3	TGTGCCAGCACCCGGGGGGGGGCCCCCGACGATACGCAGTATTTT	CASTRGGAPDDTQYF
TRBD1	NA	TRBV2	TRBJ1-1	TGTGCCAGCAGAGTAACAGGGGACAACACTGAAGCTTTCTTT	CASRVTGDNTEAFF
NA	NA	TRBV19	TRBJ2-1	TGTGCCAGTAGTAACCGGAATGAGCAGTTCTTC	CASSNRNEQFF
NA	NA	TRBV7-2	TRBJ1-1	TGTGCCAGCAGCTTACACTTCCTGAACACTGAAGCTTTCTTT	CASSLHFLNTEAFF
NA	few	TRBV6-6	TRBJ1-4	TGTGCCAGCAGGCGGGACGCTGGTAATGAAAAACTGTTTTTT	CASRRDAGNEKLFF
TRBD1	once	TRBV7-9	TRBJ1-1	TGTGCCAGCAGCCGAACAGGGGGCGGGGAAGCTTTCTTT	CASSRTGGGEAFF
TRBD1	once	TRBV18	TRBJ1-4	TGTGCCAGCTCCCCCGACAGGGGGCAGGAAAAACTGTTTTTT	CASSPDRGQEKLFF
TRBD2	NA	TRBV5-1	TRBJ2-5	TGCGCCAGCAGCTTTGGACTAGCGGGGGGACGGGTCGCGGAGACCCAGTACTTC	CASSFGLAGGRVAETQYF
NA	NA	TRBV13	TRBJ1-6	TGTGCCAGCAGCCAGGCCTCCAGAGCTTCACCCCTCCACTTT	CASSQASRASPLHF
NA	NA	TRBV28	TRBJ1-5	TGTGCCAGCAGACTGATCGGGAGTCGCAATCAGCCCCAGCATTTT	CASRLIGSRNQPQHF
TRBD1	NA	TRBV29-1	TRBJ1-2	TGCAGCACCAGGGGGCGGAACTATGGCTACACCTTC	CSTRGRNYGYTF
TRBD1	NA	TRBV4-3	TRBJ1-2	TGCGCCAGCAGCCAAGGTGCAGGGGGCAACTATGGCTACACCTTC	CASSQGAGGNYGYTF
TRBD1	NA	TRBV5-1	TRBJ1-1	TGCGCCAGCAGCTTACAGGGGGCTGACACTGAAGCTTTCTTT	CASSLQGADTEAFF
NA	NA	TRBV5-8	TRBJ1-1	TGTGCCAGCAGCTTGCGTAGACAGATTGTTACTGAAGCTTTCTTT	CASSLRRQIVTEAFF
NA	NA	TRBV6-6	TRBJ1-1	TGTGCCAGCAGGTGGGCCCTGGACAGTACCGCTTTCTTT	CASRWALDSTAFF
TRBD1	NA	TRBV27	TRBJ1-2	TGTGCCAGCAGTTCAGCGGGACAGGGGGCGCGTCGACACACCTTC	CASSSAGQGARRHTF
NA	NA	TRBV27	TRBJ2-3	TGTGCCAGCAGTTTATGGCGGGCAGATACGCAGTATTTT	CASSLWRADTQYF
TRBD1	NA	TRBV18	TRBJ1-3	TGTGCCAGCTCGGACAGGGCGGCAGGAAACACCATATATTTT	CASSDRAAGNTIYF
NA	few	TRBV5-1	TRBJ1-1	TGCGCCAGCAGCACCGGACAGAACACTGAAGCTTTCTTT	CASSTGQNTEAFF
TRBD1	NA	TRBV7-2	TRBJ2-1	TGTGCCAGCAGCCACGCCGGGACAGGGTATGAGCAGTTCTTC	CASSHAGTGYEQFF
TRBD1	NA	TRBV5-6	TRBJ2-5	TGTGCCAGCAGCTCCGGGACAGTAGAGGAGACCCAGTACTTC	CASSSGTVEETQYF
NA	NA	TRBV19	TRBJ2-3	TGTGCCACCTCGGACACCCACACAGATACGCAGTATTTT	CATSDTHTDTQYF
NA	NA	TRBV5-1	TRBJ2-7	TGCGCCAGCAGCCGGGACATAAACTCCTACGAGCAGTACTTC	CASSRDINSYEQYF
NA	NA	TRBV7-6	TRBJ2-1	TGTGCCAGCAGCTTACCTAGGGGGAATGAGCAGTTCTTC	CASSLPRGNEQFF
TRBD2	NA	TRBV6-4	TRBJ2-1	TGTGCCAGCAGCCCGAAAGCGGGGGTTGGCTACAATGAGCAGTTCTTC	CASSPKAGVGYNEQFF
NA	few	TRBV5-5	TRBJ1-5	TGTGCCAGCAGCTATCAGTTCGATCAGCCCCAGCATTTT	CASSYQFDQPQHF
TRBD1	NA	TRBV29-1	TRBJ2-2	TGCAGCGCAGTCTCGGGACAGCCGAACACCGGGGAGCTGTTTTTT	CSAVSGQPNTGELFF
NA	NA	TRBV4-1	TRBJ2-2	TGCGCCAGCAGCCAACAGGAGGGCGGGGAGCTGTTTTTT	CASSQQEGGELFF
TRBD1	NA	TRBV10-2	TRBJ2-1	TGCGCCAGCAGAGACAGGGGCTCCTACAATGAGCAGTTCTTC	CASRDRGSYNEQFF
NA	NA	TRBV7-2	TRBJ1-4	TGTGCCAGCAGCTTATTTCGGGGGAGGAATGAAAAACTGTTTTTT	CASSLFRGRNEKLFF
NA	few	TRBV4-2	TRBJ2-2	TGTGCCAGCAGCCAAGAATCCCGACACAACACCGGGGAGCTGTTTTTT	CASSQESRHNTGELFF
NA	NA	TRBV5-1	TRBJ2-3	TGCGCCAGCAGCTTGGAGACAGGATGGGGCGGAGATACGCAGTATTTT	CASSLETGWGGDTQYF